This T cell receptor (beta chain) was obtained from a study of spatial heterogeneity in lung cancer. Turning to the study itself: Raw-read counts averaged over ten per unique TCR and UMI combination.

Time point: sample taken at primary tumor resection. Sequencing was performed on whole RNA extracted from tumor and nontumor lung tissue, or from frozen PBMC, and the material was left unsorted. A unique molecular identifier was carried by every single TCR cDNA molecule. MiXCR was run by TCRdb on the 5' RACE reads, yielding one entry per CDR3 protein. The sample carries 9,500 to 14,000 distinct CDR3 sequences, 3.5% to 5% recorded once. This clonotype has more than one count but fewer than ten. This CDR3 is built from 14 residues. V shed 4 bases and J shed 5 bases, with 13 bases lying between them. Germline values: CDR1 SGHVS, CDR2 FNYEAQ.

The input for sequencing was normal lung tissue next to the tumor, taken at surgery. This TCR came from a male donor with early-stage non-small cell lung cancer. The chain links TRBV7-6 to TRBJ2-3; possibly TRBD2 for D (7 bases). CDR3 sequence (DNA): TGTGCCAGCAGCTCTCGGGGGGCGGTAGATACGCAGTATTTT. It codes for CASSSRGAVDTQYF.